Following are 19 T cell receptor beta chains from one sample sequenced in a study of control samples from healthy donors and cancer patients. Sequenced by immunoSEQ multiplex PCR; TCRdb stores in-frame clones only, minus some. The data contain more than 100,000 clones, 85% to 90% of them singletons. The sequenced sample was PBMCs. The receptor source for this set is a man aged 50 to 60 with head and neck cancer.

The sample holds one count of this clone. The V call is TRBV6-5, the J call TRBJ2-1; D remains ambiguous. This CDR3 has 14 amino acids. Germline CDR1 reads MNHEY; CDR2 reads SVGAGI. Trimming pared 0 bases from V and 5 bases from J, leaving 8 bases between. CDR3 nucleotides: TGTGCCAGCAGTTACTCCTACGAGAACAATGAGCAGTTCTTC. Its translation: CASSYSYENNEQFF.

The chain links TRBV30 to TRBJ2-3; D is perhaps TRBD2 (5 bases). V lost 0 bases to trimming and J lost 1 base, with 20 bases between them. The CDR3 has 18 amino acids. The V gene's germline CDR1 is GTSNPN and CDR2 SVGIG (reference sequence). The CDR3 nucleotides read TGTGCCTGGAGTGTATCCAACAGAACTAGTAAGGGCACAGATACGCAGTATTTT. This gives the protein CAWSVSNRTSKGTDTQYF.

The genes are TRBV5-8 and TRBJ2-1; TRBD2 matches at 11 bases. The CDR3 sequence is 18 residues long. The V gene's germline CDR1 is SGHTS and CDR2 YDEGEE. After removal of 7 bases from V and 5 bases from J, the junction contained 17 bases not matched to a gene. The CDR3 loop reads CASLKALAGVGLNNEQFF. CDR3 DNA sequence: TGTGCCAGCCTCAAAGCACTAGCGGGAGTAGGATTGAACAATGAGCAGTTCTTC.

The genes are TRBV7-9 and TRBJ2-1; 10 bases are a match to TRBD2. CDR3 size: 17 residues. Germline CDR1 SEHNR, CDR2 FQNEAQ (reference sequence). J was trimmed by 1 base and V by 2 bases; bases with no gene match: 5. CDR3 residues: CASSLLAGESSYNEQFF. CDR3 DNA: TGTGCCAGCAGCTTACTAGCGGGAGAATCTTCCTACAATGAGCAGTTCTTC.

In nucleotides, the CDR3 is TGTGCCAGTAGTGTTACGATTGGACTAGCCAAAAACATTCAGTACTTC. It is translated as CASSVTIGLAKNIQYF. The V call is TRBV19, the J call TRBJ2-4; TRBD2 might be the D (5 bases). This CDR3 comprises 16 residues. Looked up from germline, CDR1 is LNHDA and CDR2 is SQIVND (reference sequence). V was cut by 5 bases and J by 0 bases, with 14 bases left in between.

CDR3: CATSKEIELRKYGYTF. For the CDR3, the DNA is TGTGCCACCAGCAAAGAGATTGAGTTAAGGAAGTATGGCTACACCTTC. This chain connects TRBV15 to TRBJ1-2, with D unclear. V shed 4 bases and J shed 5 bases, with 20 bases lying between them. This CDR3 contains 16 residues. From germline, CDR1 is LNHNV and CDR2 YYDKDF (reference sequence). The whole variable domain, filled in from reference TRBV15 and TRBJ1-2, reads DAMVIQNPRYQVTQFGKPVTLSCSQTLNHNVMYWYQQKSSQAPKLLFHYYDKDFNNEADTPDNFQSRRPNTSFCFLDIRSPGLGDTAMYLCATSKEIELRKYGYTFGSGTRLTVV.

CDR3 protein: CASSPYRTGNTEAFF. CDR3 nucleotides: TGTGCCAGCAGCCCGTACCGGACTGGGAACACTGAAGCTTTCTTT. This chain links TRBV7-8 with TRBJ1-1, with unresolved D. CDR3 size: 15 residues. The germline CDR1 and CDR2 sequences are SGHVS and FQNEAQ. V was clipped by 5 bases and J by 1 base, with 14 bases between them.

V usage is TRBV27 and J usage is TRBJ2-2, with 9 nucleotides matching TRBD2. The trim removed 1 base at V and 0 bases at J, leaving 12 bases unmatched. Germline V gives CDR1 MNHEY, CDR2 SMNVEV (reference sequence). This CDR3 contains 20 residues. CDR3 in DNA: TGTGCCAGCAGTTTATACCCCCCGGGACTAGCAGACGCGAACACCGGGGAGCTGTTTTTT. Its translation: CASSLYPPGLADANTGELFF.

This clone was detected a few times. This rearrangement joins TRBV4-2 to TRBJ2-7; TRBD1 matches at 8 bases. Germline trimming cut 3 bases from V and 0 bases from J; bases unmatched to any gene: 7. Looked up from germline, CDR1 is LGHNA and CDR2 is YNFKEQ. The CDR3 length is 16 residues. In DNA form, the CDR3 reads TGTGCCAGCAGCCATTCCGGGACAGGCAACTCCTACGAGCAGTACTTC. It encodes CASSHSGTGNSYEQYF.

The J gene is TRBJ2-3, the V gene TRBV6-5; D possibly corresponds to TRBD1 (6 bases). The CDR3 runs 14 residues. CDR1 and CDR2 (germline): MNHEY, SVGAGI. V was clipped by 2 bases and J by 5 bases, with 11 bases between them. The CDR3 nucleotides are TGTGCCAGCAGTTACCAGGGGTCGGTAGATACGCAGTATTTT. Translating it yields CASSYQGSVDTQYF.

CDR3 DNA: TGCAGTGCTAGTGACCAGGGACAGTACAATGAGCAGTTCTTC. This translates into CSASDQGQYNEQFF. The rearrangement links TRBV20-1 to TRBJ2-1, with TRBD1 identical over 7 bases. V dropped 3 bases and J dropped 4; count of bases not matched to a gene: 6. The CDR3 loop spans 14 amino acids. CDR1 and CDR2 (germline): DFQATT, SNEGSKA (reference sequence).

The gene calls are TRBV14 and TRBJ2-7, with 7 nucleotides matching TRBD1. The V gene end was trimmed by 5 bases and the J gene end by 3 bases; junction bases not matched to a gene: 7. Germline assignment: CDR1 SGHDN and CDR2 FVKESK. The CDR3 has 14 residues. The chain's CDR3 is CASSTRTGLYEQYF. The CDR3 region has the DNA TGTGCCAGCAGCACACGGACAGGACTCTACGAGCAGTACTTC. The full variable domain, in which reference TRBV14 and TRBJ2-7 provide the parts outside the CDR3, is EAGVTQFPSHSVIEKGQTVTLRCDPISGHDNLYWYRRVMGKEIKFLLHFVKESKQDESGMPNNRFLAERTGGTYSTLKVQPAELEDSGVYFCASSTRTGLYEQYFGPGTRLTVT.

Here the CDR3 DNA reads TGTGCCAGCAGCTTAGGTTCTGCAGTAATCTCTGAAGCTTTCTTT. Protein sequence: CASSLGSAVISEAFF. This rearrangement joins TRBV7-9 to TRBJ1-1; D unresolved. This CDR3 is 15 amino acids long. Trimming stripped 1 base from V and 6 bases from J, with 15 bases between. The germline gives CDR1 SEHNR, CDR2 FQNEAQ (reference sequence). The entire variable domain, with the rest obtained from reference TRBV7-9 and TRBJ1-1, is as follows: DTGVSQNPRHKITKRGQNVTFRCDPISEHNRLYWYRQTLGQGPEFLTYFQNEAQLEKSRLLSDRFSAERPKGSFSTLEIQRTEQGDSAMYLCASSLGSAVISEAFFGQGTRLTVV.

The rearrangement links TRBV18 to TRBJ1-2; D is unresolved. The CDR3 spans 13 residues. Trimming pared 2 bases from V and 4 bases from J, leaving 8 bases between. Per germline, CDR1 KGHSH and CDR2 LQKENI. CDR3 sequence: CASSPSDTYGYTF. Here the CDR3 DNA reads TGTGCCAGCTCACCATCGGATACCTATGGCTACACCTTC.

This chain links TRBV6-5 with TRBJ2-1, with a weak D call TRBD2 (5 bases). Deletions cut 2 bases from V and 8 bases from J, with 10 bases between. The CDR3 totals 13 residues. CDR1 is MNHEY and CDR2 is SVGAGI in the germline V gene. The CDR3 protein is CASSYRRSDEQFF. The CDR3 DNA sequence: TGTGCCAGCAGTTACAGGAGGTCGGATGAGCAGTTCTTC.

The chain is built from TRBV6-5 and TRBJ1-6, with a weak D call TRBD1 (5 bases). The germline CDR1 and CDR2 sequences are MNHEY and SVGAGI. V lost 7 bases to trimming and J lost 7 bases, with 11 bases between them. The CDR3 has 13 residues. CDR3 residues: CASNSQANSPLHF. The CDR3 nucleotides read TGTGCCAGCAACTCACAGGCAAATTCACCCCTCCACTTT.

The rearrangement uses TRBV6-5 and TRBJ1-3; D is uncertain. Germline lookup yields CDR1 MNHEY and CDR2 SVGAGI. Trimming took off 8 bases at V and 0 bases at J, with 11 bases between the two ends. CDR3 size: 14 residues. Here the CDR3 reads CASFWILSGNTIYF. The CDR3 region has the DNA TGTGCCAGCTTCTGGATCCTCTCTGGAAACACCATATATTTT.

The rearrangement joins TRBV4-2 to TRBJ2-7; D might be TRBD1 (6 bases). Germline-derived CDR1 and CDR2 are LGHNA and YNFKEQ. The CDR3 contains 12 residues. The V end lost 4 bases, the J end lost 5 bases, and 9 bases lay between the germline ends. CDR3 sequence: CASSPSGDEQYF. Here the CDR3 DNA reads TGTGCCAGCAGCCCATCAGGGGACGAGCAGTACTTC.

The J gene is TRBJ2-7, the V gene TRBV6-5; D is perhaps TRBD1 (5 bases). The CDR3 totals 12 residues. Germline V CDR1 and CDR2: MNHEY, SVGAGI. V dropped 6 bases and J dropped 2 bases, with 8 bases sitting between them. The CDR3: CASSSRAYEQYF. The CDR3 nucleotides read TGTGCCAGCAGCTCCAGGGCCTACGAGCAGTACTTC.